This T cell receptor beta chain was sequenced in a study of OX40 agonist ivuxolimab in advanced cancers. Looking at the study overall: Patients achieving partial responses numbered three: one hepatocellular carcinoma case and two cutaneous melanoma cases.

The V end lost 1 base, the J end lost 5 bases, and 12 bases lay between the germline ends. This CDR3 contains 14 residues. Per the germline V gene, CDR1 is SGHDT and CDR2 is YYEEEE. The data were produced by immunoSEQ multiplex PCR, yet TCRdb's version contains in-frame clones alone and is incomplete. This sample has approximately 86,000 clones, with roughly 88% found just once. The receptor was isolated from an adult with an advanced solid tumor such as melanoma, head and neck, liver or kidney cancer. The chain has TRBV5-6 and TRBJ2-5; D may be TRBD2 (5 bases). Here the sequenced sample was CD4+ or CD8+ T cells sorted from blood, taken in a trial of the OX40 agonist ivuxolimab. The CDR3 bases are TGTGCCAGCAGCTTGTCCGACTATTGGGAGACCCAGTACTTC. This codes for CASSLSDYWETQYF.